This TCR beta chain was recovered during a study of blood T cell repertoires in COVID-19. This CDR3 is built from 13 residues. Trimming took 6 bases from V and 8 from J, leaving 16 bases between them. Per the germline V gene, CDR1 is ENHRY and CDR2 is SYGVKD. Libraries were prepared by immunoSEQ multiplex PCR; TCRdb keeps only in-frame clonotypes and omits some of them. The table includes some 69,000 clones, approximately 80% detected once. The V call is TRBV10-3, the J call TRBJ1-1, with a weak D call TRBD1 (6 bases). The receptor's source is a man older than 75 with active or convalescent COVID-19. What was sequenced was peripheral blood. Here the CDR3 DNA reads TGTGCCATCAGGACCGGGACACGCAGAGAAGCTTTCTTT. Protein sequence: CAIRTGTRREAFF.